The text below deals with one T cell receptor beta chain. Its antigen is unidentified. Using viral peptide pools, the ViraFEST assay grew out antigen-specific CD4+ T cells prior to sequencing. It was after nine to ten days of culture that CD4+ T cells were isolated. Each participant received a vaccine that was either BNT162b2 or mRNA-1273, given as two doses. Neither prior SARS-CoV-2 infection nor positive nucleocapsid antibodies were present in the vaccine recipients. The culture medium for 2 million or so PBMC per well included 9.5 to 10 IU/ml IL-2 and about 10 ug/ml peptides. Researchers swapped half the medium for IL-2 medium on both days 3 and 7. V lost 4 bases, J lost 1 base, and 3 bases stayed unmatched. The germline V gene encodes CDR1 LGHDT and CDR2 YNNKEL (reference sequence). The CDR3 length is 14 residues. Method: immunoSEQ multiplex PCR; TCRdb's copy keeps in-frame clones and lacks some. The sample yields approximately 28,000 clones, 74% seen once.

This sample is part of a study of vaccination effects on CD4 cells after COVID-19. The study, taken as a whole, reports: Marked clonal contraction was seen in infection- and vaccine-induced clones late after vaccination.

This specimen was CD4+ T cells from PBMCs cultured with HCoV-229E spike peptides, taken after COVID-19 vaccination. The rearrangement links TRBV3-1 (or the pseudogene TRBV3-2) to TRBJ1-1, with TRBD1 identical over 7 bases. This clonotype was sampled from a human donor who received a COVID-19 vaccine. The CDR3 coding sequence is TGTGCCAGCAGCCTCACAGGGGAGAACACTGAAGCTTTCTTT. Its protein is CASSLTGENTEAFF.